This TCR beta chain was sequenced for a study of CD8 T cells in ankylosing spondylitis. General study points: A CD8+ phenotype characterized the disease-linked clones, which were relatively rare in peripheral blood. A TCR beta motif made of eight highly homologous variants seemed typical of ankylosing spondylitis blood. The study looked at matched synovial fluid samples from ankylosing spondylitis patients. Disease-linked clones were reported to be significantly enriched there.

TCRdb fed the 5' RACE reads into MiXCR, producing one record per CDR3 protein. The sample has 750,000 to 850,000 distinct CDR3 sequences, 10% to 15% seen once; the top ten hold 0.51%. Per the germline V gene, CDR1 is SQVTM and CDR2 is ANQGSEA. V lost 7 bases and J lost 7, with 13 bases in between. The CDR3 is 11 amino acids. This clonotype was seen ten or more times. What it binds is unknown. The rearrangement joins TRBV29-1 to TRBJ1-1, with a tentative D call TRBD1 (5 bases). The receptor was isolated from a male donor with ankylosing spondylitis. Sequenced input: blood, either unsorted or a sorted T cell fraction (not recorded which). In DNA, the CDR3 is TGCAGCGGCACCATGGGGGTTGAAGCTTTCTTT. Protein product: CSGTMGVEAFF.